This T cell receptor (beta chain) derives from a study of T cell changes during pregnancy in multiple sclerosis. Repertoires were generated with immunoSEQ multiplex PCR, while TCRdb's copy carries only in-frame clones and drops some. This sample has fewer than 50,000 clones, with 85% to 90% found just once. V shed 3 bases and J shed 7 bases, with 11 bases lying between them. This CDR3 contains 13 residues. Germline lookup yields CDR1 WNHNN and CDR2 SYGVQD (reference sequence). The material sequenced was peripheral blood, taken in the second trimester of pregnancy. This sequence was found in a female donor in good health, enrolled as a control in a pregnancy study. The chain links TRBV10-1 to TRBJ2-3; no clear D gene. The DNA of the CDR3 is TGCGCCAGCAGTGAAACGACTTTGAATACGCAGTATTTT. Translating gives CASSETTLNTQYF.